These 10 T cell receptor beta chains share one sample of origin, sequenced in a study of cytomegalovirus exposure and HLA in healthy donors. PCR amplification relied on 60 Vbeta primers (plus 13 Jbeta primers). Measured with immunoSEQ multiplex PCR; TCRdb has only the in-frame clones, and not every one. Of 75,000 to 95,000 clones listed, approximately 85% are singletons. The specimen was PBMCs. These receptors all come from a woman aged 18-29 years in good health and CMV-seropositive.

The chain links TRBV29-1 to TRBJ1-5; possible D gene TRBD1, 5 bases. The CDR3 is 15 residues long. In germline, CDR1 is SQVTM, CDR2 ANQGSEA. The V end was cut by 4 bases, the J end by 7 bases, with 20 bases between. The CDR3 loop is CSVALGAGLGQPQHF. Written as DNA, the CDR3 is TGCAGCGTTGCGCTTGGTGCAGGGCTCGGCCAGCCCCAGCATTTT.

The rearrangement links TRBV5-1 to TRBJ2-5, with a weak D call TRBD1 (6 bases). From germline, CDR1 is SGHRS and CDR2 YFSETQ. V was shortened by 0 bases and J by 2 bases, with 8 bases between the two germline ends. There are 14 residues in the CDR3. CDR3 in amino acids: CASSLGDIQETQYF. The CDR3 DNA follows: TGCGCCAGCAGCTTGGGGGACATTCAAGAGACCCAGTACTTC.

The chain carries TRBV4-1 and TRBJ2-3, with D possibly being TRBD2 (5 bases). This CDR3 contains 18 residues. The germline V gene encodes CDR1 MGHRA and CDR2 YSYEKL. The V gene lost 1 base and the J gene lost 0 bases, with 17 bases spanning the gap. CDR3 residues: CASSQAAGIPPSTDTQYF. As DNA, the CDR3 is TGCGCCAGCAGCCAAGCGGCCGGGATACCGCCGAGCACAGATACGCAGTATTTT.

This chain uses TRBV2 with TRBJ2-3, with D possibly matching TRBD2 (5 bases). From germline, CDR1 is SNHLY and CDR2 FYNNEI. Deletions cut 6 bases from V and 2 bases from J, with 15 bases between. The CDR3 consists of 15 residues. The CDR3 sequence: CASRASPLTTDTQYF. CDR3 DNA: TGTGCCAGCAGAGCTAGCCCCTTAACCACAGATACGCAGTATTTT.

The chain combines TRBV28 with TRBJ2-7; D is perhaps TRBD2 (6 bases). Trimming pared 5 bases from V and 0 bases from J, leaving 14 bases between. Germline V gene data show CDR1 as MDHEN and CDR2 as SYDVKM. CDR3 length: 15 residues. CDR3 sequence (DNA): TGTGCCAGCAGTATAAGGGACTTAAGCTCCTACGAGCAGTACTTC. The encoded protein is CASSIRDLSSYEQYF.

V and J are TRBV10-2 and TRBJ2-2; 7 nucleotides align to TRBD2. From germline, CDR1 is WSHSY and CDR2 SAAADI. The CDR3 has 15 residues. Trimming cost V 3 bases and J 7 bases; bases outside gene matches: 8. Here the CDR3 DNA reads TGCGCCAGCAGTGACACGCGGGAGTGGGGCGGGGAGCTGTTTTTT. Protein: CASSDTREWGGELFF.

This clone was counted a few times. This chain connects TRBV28 to TRBJ1-6; D may be TRBD1 (6 bases). Trimming took off 4 bases at V and 7 bases at J, with 14 bases between the two ends. Germline CDR1 reads MDHEN; CDR2 reads SYDVKM. The CDR3 spans 15 residues. The CDR3 DNA is TGTGCCAGCAGTTCTACGACAGGAACAAATTCACCCCTCCACTTT. Its translation: CASSSTTGTNSPLHF.

This chain connects TRBV28 to TRBJ1-1, with 8 bases identical to TRBD1. Germline CDR1 MDHEN, CDR2 SYDVKM. Germline trimming cut 5 bases from V and 4 bases from J; bases unmatched to any gene: 18. The CDR3 runs to 18 residues. The CDR3 nucleotides read TGTGCCAGCAGTCCAGACCGGGACAGGCTTCCCGCGGGCACTGAAGCTTTCTTT. Protein sequence: CASSPDRDRLPAGTEAFF.

This clone appeared a few times. The V call is TRBV5-1, the J call TRBJ2-7, with TRBD1 matching 7 bases. V lost 0 bases to trimming and J lost 4 bases; unmatched junction nucleotides: 7. CDR1 SGHRS and CDR2 YFSETQ come from the germline V gene. This CDR3 spans 15 amino acids. The CDR3 DNA follows: TGCGCCAGCAGCTTGGTCGACAGGGTTTCTTACGAGCAGTACTTC. This sequence encodes CASSLVDRVSYEQYF.

V usage is TRBV13 and J usage is TRBJ2-3, with TRBD1 identical over 7 bases. J was trimmed by 4 bases and V by 5 bases; bases with no gene match: 12. Germline CDR1 reads PRHDT; CDR2 reads FYEKMQ (reference sequence). The CDR3 spans 16 residues. CDR3 sequence: CASSPNRGIGADTQYF. The CDR3 region has the DNA TGTGCCAGCAGCCCTAACAGGGGAATCGGGGCAGATACGCAGTATTTT. Supplemented by reference TRBV13 and TRBJ2-3, the full variable domain reads AAGVIQSPRHLIKEKRETATLKCYPIPRHDTVYWYQQGPGQDPQFLISFYEKMQSDKGSIPDRFSAQQFSDYHSELNMSSLELGDSALYFCASSPNRGIGADTQYFGPGTRLTVL.